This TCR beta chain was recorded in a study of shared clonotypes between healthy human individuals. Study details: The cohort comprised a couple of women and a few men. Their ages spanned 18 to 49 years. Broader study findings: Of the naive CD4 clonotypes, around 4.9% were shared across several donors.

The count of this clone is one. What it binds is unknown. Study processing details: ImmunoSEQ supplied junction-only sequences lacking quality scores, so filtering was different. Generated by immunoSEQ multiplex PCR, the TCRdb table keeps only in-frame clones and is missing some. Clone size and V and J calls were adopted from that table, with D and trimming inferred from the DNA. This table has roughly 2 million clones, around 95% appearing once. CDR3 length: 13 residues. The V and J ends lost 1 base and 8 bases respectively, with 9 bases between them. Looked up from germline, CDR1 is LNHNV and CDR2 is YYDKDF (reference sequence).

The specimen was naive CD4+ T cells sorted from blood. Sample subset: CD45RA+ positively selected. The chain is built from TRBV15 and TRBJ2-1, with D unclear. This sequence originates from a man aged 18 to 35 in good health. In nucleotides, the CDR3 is TGTGCCACCAGCAGAGTACTTTGGGATGAGCAGTTCTTC. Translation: CATSRVLWDEQFF. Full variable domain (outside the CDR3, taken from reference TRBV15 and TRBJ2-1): DAMVIQNPRYQVTQFGKPVTLSCSQTLNHNVMYWYQQKSSQAPKLLFHYYDKDFNNEADTPDNFQSRRPNTSFCFLDIRSPGLGDTAMYLCATSRVLWDEQFFGPGTRLTVL.